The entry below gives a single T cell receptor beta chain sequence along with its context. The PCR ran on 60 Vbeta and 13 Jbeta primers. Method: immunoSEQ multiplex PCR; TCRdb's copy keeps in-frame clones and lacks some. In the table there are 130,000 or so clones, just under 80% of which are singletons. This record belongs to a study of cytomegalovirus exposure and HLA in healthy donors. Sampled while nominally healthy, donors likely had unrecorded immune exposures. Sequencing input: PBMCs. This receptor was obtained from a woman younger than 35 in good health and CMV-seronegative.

The CDR3 is CAIKGGASNYGYTF. The CDR3 DNA follows: TGTGCCATCAAAGGAGGCGCTTCTAACTATGGCTACACCTTC. This chain joins TRBV10-3 and TRBJ1-2; no clear D gene. Deletions cut 7 bases from V and 0 bases from J, with 12 bases between. This CDR3 has 14 residues. Per germline, CDR1 ENHRY and CDR2 SYGVKD.